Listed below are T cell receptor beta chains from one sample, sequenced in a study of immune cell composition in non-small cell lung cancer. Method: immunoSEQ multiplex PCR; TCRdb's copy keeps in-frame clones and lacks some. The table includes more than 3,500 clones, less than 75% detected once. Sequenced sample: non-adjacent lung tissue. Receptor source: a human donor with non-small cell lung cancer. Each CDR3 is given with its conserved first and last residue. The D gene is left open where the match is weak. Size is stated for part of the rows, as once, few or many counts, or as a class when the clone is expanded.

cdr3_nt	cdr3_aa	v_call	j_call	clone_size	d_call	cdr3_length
TGTGCCAGCAGCTTAACAGGGGGCCAGGGAAAACTGTTTTTT	CASSLTGGQGKLFF	TRBV5-6	TRBJ1-4	-	TRBD1	14
TGTGCCAGCAGCCTCCAGGTTGGGGGTTATGGCTACACCTTC	CASSLQVGGYGYTF	TRBV7-2	TRBJ1-2	once	-	14
TGTGCCAGTAGTACCACATTGAACACTGAAGCTTTCTTT	CASSTTLNTEAFF	TRBV19	TRBJ1-1	few	-	13
TGCGCCAGCAGCTTGACAGGGGGCAATCAGCCCCAGCATTTT	CASSLTGGNQPQHF	TRBV5-1	TRBJ1-5	-	TRBD1	14
TGTGCCAGTAGCCAACGGTCCGGCAGGGGGCTTGATATTTCCTACGAGCAGTACTTC	CASSQRSGRGLDISYEQYF	TRBV19	TRBJ2-7	once	TRBD1	19
TGTGCCAGCAGCTTAGATTCCGGGACTAGCGAGCAGTACTTC	CASSLDSGTSEQYF	TRBV7-2	TRBJ2-7	once	TRBD2	14
TGTGCCAGCAGCTTAAGGCAGCAAGAGACCCAGTACTTC	CASSLRQQETQYF	TRBV7-3	TRBJ2-5	-	-	13
TGTGCTAGTGGTTTGCAGACCACCTACGAGCAGTACTTC	CASGLQTTYEQYF	TRBV12-5	TRBJ2-7	-	-	13
TGTGCCAGCAGTTTATCGATGGGTTGGGATCAGCCCCAGCATTTT	CASSLSMGWDQPQHF	TRBV27	TRBJ1-5	-	-	15
TGTGCCAGCCATTGGTTGGGAAACACTGAAGCTTTCTTT	CASHWLGNTEAFF	TRBV11-2	TRBJ1-1	-	-	13
TGTGCCAGCTCCCGGGGGACCGGGGAATCAGAAGCTTTCTTT	CASSRGTGESEAFF	TRBV18	TRBJ1-1	-	-	14
TGTGCCAGCAGGGCCGGGAGTATAAGGGGGCGAAACACCGGGGAGCTGTTTTTT	CASRAGSIRGRNTGELFF	TRBV6-4	TRBJ2-2	-	-	18
TGTGCCAGCAGCCGCGGGGGTCCGAGCGGGGAGCTGTTTTTT	CASSRGGPSGELFF	TRBV7-2	TRBJ2-2	-	TRBD2	14
TGTGCCAGCAGTGCCTTGACAGGGGTGAAGTCCTACGAGCAGTACTTC	CASSALTGVKSYEQYF	TRBV6-1	TRBJ2-7	-	TRBD1	16
TGTGCCAGCAGCTTATCCCAGGGAGGCTATGGCTACACCTTC	CASSLSQGGYGYTF	TRBV7-9	TRBJ1-2	-	-	14
TGTGCCAGCTCACAAGATTCACTAGCGGGGGGGCTCTACAATGAGCAGTTCTTC	CASSQDSLAGGLYNEQFF	TRBV18	TRBJ2-1	-	TRBD2	18
TGTGCCAGCAGACCGGCAAGCGGGGATTCCGAGACCCAGTACTTC	CASRPASGDSETQYF	TRBV11-3	TRBJ2-5	once	TRBD2	15
TGCAGCGTTGGGGACAATCAAAAACTGTTTTTT	CSVGDNQKLFF	TRBV29-1	TRBJ1-4	few	-	11
TGTGCCAGCAGCCTAACCAGGGGGCTCTATGGCTACACCTTC	CASSLTRGLYGYTF	TRBV7-2	TRBJ1-2	-	TRBD1	14
TGTGCCAGCAGTGATCAGGACAGGGGTGGCTACACCTTC	CASSDQDRGGYTF	TRBV6-1	TRBJ1-2	-	TRBD1	13
TGTGCCAGCAGTCCCCCGTTAGGGTACGAGCAGTACTTC	CASSPPLGYEQYF	TRBV28	TRBJ2-7	-	-	13
TGTGCCAGTGAGGGGCAGGGAGGCACCGGGGAGCTGTTTTTT	CASEGQGGTGELFF	TRBV6-1	TRBJ2-2	-	-	14
TGTGCCAGTAGTGTGGGGTTTCGAGCGGGGGGACGACAAGAGACCCAGTACTTC	CASSVGFRAGGRQETQYF	TRBV19	TRBJ2-5	-	TRBD2	18
TGTGCCAGCAGCTTAGGTTCCTCGCTAATTCAGTACTTC	CASSLGSSLIQYF	TRBV7-9	TRBJ2-7	-	-	13
TGTGCCAGCTCCAGGGGGTTAGGAGAGACCCAGTACTTC	CASSRGLGETQYF	TRBV2	TRBJ2-5	-	TRBD1	13
TGTGCCAGCGGTAGCCTAACAGGGAACAACTACGAGCAGTACTTC	CASGSLTGNNYEQYF	TRBV7-9	TRBJ2-7	-	-	15
TGTGCCAGCAGTTTACAGGGTACAGGCACAGATACGCAGTATTTT	CASSLQGTGTDTQYF	TRBV6-5	TRBJ2-3	-	-	15
TGTGCCAGCAGCTTAGATGGGCTGGGACTGGATACGCAGTATTTT	CASSLDGLGLDTQYF	TRBV11-2	TRBJ2-3	once	-	15
TGTGCCAGCAGCTTAGACAGCACAGATACGCAGTATTTT	CASSLDSTDTQYF	TRBV11-2	TRBJ2-3	-	-	13
TGTGCCAGCAGCCTACACGGACAGGTTGCCTACGAGCAGTACTTC	CASSLHGQVAYEQYF	TRBV11-2	TRBJ2-7	-	TRBD1	15
TGTGCCAGCAGCCCCCAGGGAGCCTACGAGCAGTACTTC	CASSPQGAYEQYF	TRBV9	TRBJ2-7	-	-	13
TGTGCCAGCAGCCTAGCTACCGGGGAGCTGTTTTTT	CASSLATGELFF	TRBV6-1	TRBJ2-2	few	-	12
TGCAGCGTAGACTTCGACAGGAAAGCTTTCTTT	CSVDFDRKAFF	TRBV29-1	TRBJ1-1	-	-	11
TGCGCCAGCAGCCAAACAGGGGCCGCGGGAAACATTCAGTACTTC	CASSQTGAAGNIQYF	TRBV4-1	TRBJ2-4	-	TRBD1	15
TGTGCCAGCAGCTTACCTGGACTAGCGGGGGGGGATGAGCAGTTCTTC	CASSLPGLAGGDEQFF	TRBV7-9	TRBJ2-1	-	TRBD2	16
TGTGCCAGCAGCCAAGCAGGGGACAGGGCTGACTACGAGCAGTACTTC	CASSQAGDRADYEQYF	TRBV11-2	TRBJ2-7	-	TRBD1	16
TGTGCCAGCAGCTTAATCCCGCAGGCAGGGGCTGAAGCTTTCTTT	CASSLIPQAGAEAFF	TRBV7-2	TRBJ1-1	-	-	15
TGTGCCAGCAGTTTCCTAGATCTAAGCCATCAGCCCCAGCATTTT	CASSFLDLSHQPQHF	TRBV28	TRBJ1-5	few	-	15
TGTGCCAGCAGCTTTTCGGTGGGGGCGTCCTATGGCTACACCTTC	CASSFSVGASYGYTF	TRBV5-5	TRBJ1-2	-	-	15
TGCGCCAGCAGCTTAGAGCCGGGACTAGCGGGGGCGTATGCTGCCGAGCAGTACTTC	CASSLEPGLAGAYAAEQYF	TRBV5-1	TRBJ2-7	-	TRBD2	19
TGTGCCAGCAGCTTACGACAGGGACACACTGAAGCTTTCTTT	CASSLRQGHTEAFF	TRBV11-3	TRBJ1-1	-	TRBD1	14
TGTGCCAGCAGCTCCAGGGGCGGCAATCAGCCCCAGCATTTT	CASSSRGGNQPQHF	TRBV7-2	TRBJ1-5	-	-	14
TGCGCCAGCAGCCAAGATCAGGGGTACTATGGCTACACCTTC	CASSQDQGYYGYTF	TRBV4-1	TRBJ1-2	few	-	14
TGCGCCAGCAGCCAAACGCTCAAGACGGGGGGCTTAGTTTCACCCCTCCACTTT	CASSQTLKTGGLVSPLHF	TRBV4-1	TRBJ1-6	-	-	18
TGTGCCAGCAGCTTAGAATACGGGGGCACAGATACGCAGTATTTT	CASSLEYGGTDTQYF	TRBV11-1	TRBJ2-3	-	-	15
TGTGCCAGCAGCCAGGGCTTAAGGACCCAGGTCCCCCTCTCTGGAAACACCATATATTTT	CASSQGLRTQVPLSGNTIYF	TRBV4-2	TRBJ1-3	-	-	20
TGTGCCAGCAGCTTAATAGGGGGGGGTCGTGGTACTGAAGCTTTCTTT	CASSLIGGGRGTEAFF	TRBV7-3	TRBJ1-1	few	-	16
TGCGCCAGCAGCCTACTGGGGCCCCGCGAAAACACCATATATTTT	CASSLLGPRENTIYF	TRBV4-1	TRBJ1-3	few	-	15
TGTGCCAGCACCCCCTCTGCGGGAGGCGAGCAGTACTTC	CASTPSAGGEQYF	TRBV27	TRBJ2-7	-	TRBD2	13
TGTGCCAGCAGCTTCTGGGACACTAATGAAAAACTGTTTTTT	CASSFWDTNEKLFF	TRBV11-2	TRBJ1-4	-	-	14
TGTGCCAGCTCAATCGGACAGGGAGGGGAAAAACTGTTTTTT	CASSIGQGGEKLFF	TRBV18	TRBJ1-4	-	TRBD1	14
TGTGCCAGCAGCTTAGTCCTAGGCAGGGAGACCCAGTACTTC	CASSLVLGRETQYF	TRBV7-9	TRBJ2-5	-	-	14
TGTGCCAGCAGCCCTAACCCGTATAGCAATCAGCCCCAGCATTTT	CASSPNPYSNQPQHF	TRBV7-2	TRBJ1-5	-	-	15